This T cell receptor beta chain derives from a study of T-cell reconstitution after alpha-beta-depleted transplantation in children. Researchers prepared the TCRbeta library using unique molecular identifiers, the study reports. One entry per CDR3 protein, called by TCRdb with MiXCR from the PCR reads. Of some 200,000 distinct CDR3 sequences listed, 9.7% are singletons. V dropped 4 bases and J dropped 7; count of bases not matched to a gene: 9. CDR1 is SGHRS, CDR2 YFSETQ, per germline. The CDR3 spans 15 residues. The clonotype was recovered from a human donor who donated a stem cell graft to a child with SCID. J is TRBJ1-4 and V is TRBV5-1, with 8 bases identical to TRBD1. Here the sequenced sample was PBMCs from the stem cell graft donor, taken from the stem cell graft. CDR3 coding DNA: TGCGCCAGCAGCGAGGCGGACAGGGAGGTTGAAAAACTGTTTTTT. This translates into CASSEADREVEKLFF.